The entry below describes one TCR beta chain. What it binds is not known. These data are taken from a study of cytomegalovirus exposure and HLA in healthy donors. Study conclusions and caveats: Later analysis reportedly placed an Asian-associated ancestry cluster below the roughly 640-donor mean in N-insertions. In a later analysis, HLA-associated beta chains showed higher expansion and lower generation probabilities than comparable chains. Researchers counted around 160 TCR beta chains as cytomegalovirus-associated.

The CDR3 is 15 amino acids. The germline CDR1 and CDR2 sequences are MGHRA and YSYEKL. V shed 0 bases and J shed 3 bases, with 12 bases lying between them. PCR used 60 Vbeta primers and 13 Jbeta primers. Libraries were prepared by immunoSEQ multiplex PCR; TCRdb keeps only in-frame clonotypes and omits some of them. This table holds 90,000 to 140,000 clones, over 70% found once. The V and J genes are TRBV4-1 and TRBJ2-7, with a tentative D call TRBD1 (8 bases). Material for sequencing was PBMCs. This receptor was obtained from a male donor in good health and CMV-seronegative. The CDR3 DNA follows: TGCGCCAGCAGCCAAGAGGACAGGGAGGGCTACGAGCAGTACTTC. It yields the protein CASSQEDREGYEQYF.